Listed here are 28 T cell receptor beta chains from one sample, sequenced in a study of blood T cell repertoires in COVID-19. Sequencing was performed with immunoSEQ multiplex PCR; in TCRdb, only in-frame clones are kept and a portion is missing. The repertoire has about 220,000 clones, 82% of them found once; the top ten carry about 5%. Sequencing was performed on peripheral blood. These receptors all come from a woman between 65 and 79 years old with COVID-19, enrolled during active disease.

The genes are TRBV5-5 and TRBJ2-1, with D possibly TRBD1 on 6 matching bases. This CDR3 is built from 13 residues. Trimming shortened V by 4 bases and J by 6 bases, and 11 bases separated the two germline ends. Germline-derived CDR1 and CDR2 are SGHKS and YYEKEE (reference sequence). This CDR3 reads CASSLGQLNEQFF. CDR3 bases: TGTGCCAGCAGCCTCGGACAGCTCAATGAGCAGTTCTTC.

The gene calls are TRBV5-1 and TRBJ2-1; 11 bases line up with TRBD1. With V trimmed by 4 bases and J by 8 bases, 8 bases remained unmatched. Germline assignment: CDR1 SGHRS and CDR2 YFSETQ. The CDR3 runs 15 residues. CDR3 coding DNA: TGCGCCAGCAGCCTACCGGGACAGGGGGAGGATGAGCAGTTCTTC. Its protein product is CASSLPGQGEDEQFF.

V usage is TRBV2 and J usage is TRBJ2-7, with 8 bases that match TRBD1. CDR3 length equals 14 residues. Germline CDR1 and CDR2: SNHLY and FYNNEI. The junction had 11 bases not matched to a gene; V was cut back by 7 bases and J by 6 bases. CDR3 sequence (DNA): TGTGCCAGCAATGCGGCAGGGGGCTTGGGCGAGCAGTACTTC. Translating gives CASNAAGGLGEQYF.

V gene TRBV30 combines with J gene TRBJ2-1; D not resolved. V gave up 2 bases and J gave up 0 bases, with 5 bases separating them. Germline CDR1 GTSNPN, CDR2 SVGIG (reference sequence). The CDR3 spans 13 residues. The CDR3 DNA reads as TGTGCCTGGAGTCCGAGCTCCTACAATGAGCAGTTCTTC. Amino acid sequence: CAWSPSSYNEQFF.

The rearrangement joins TRBV6-5 to TRBJ2-1; TRBD2 aligns across 11 bases. The CDR3 covers 14 residues. V dropped 4 bases and J dropped 5; count of bases not matched to a gene: 1. Per germline, CDR1 MNHEY and CDR2 SVGAGI. The CDR3, as DNA: TGTGCCAGCAGTTTGGGACTAGCGGACAATGAGCAGTTCTTC. This gives the protein CASSLGLADNEQFF.

This chain's CDR3 is CASTRGAGLTYEQYF. CDR3 nucleotide sequence: TGTGCCAGCACCAGGGGGGCAGGCCTAACCTACGAGCAGTACTTC. The chain recombines TRBV5-8 with TRBJ2-7; D is possibly TRBD1 (7 bases). V lost 6 bases and J lost 2, with 18 bases in between. Germline loops: CDR1 SGHTS, CDR2 YDEGEE. This CDR3 comprises 15 residues.

The chain combines TRBV28 with TRBJ1-2; D is unclear. Trimming pared 6 bases from V and 5 bases from J, leaving 13 bases between. The germline CDR1 and CDR2 sequences are MDHEN and SYDVKM. The length of the CDR3 is 13 residues. CDR3 DNA sequence: TGTGCCAGCAGCCTCCCGGGAGTTTATGGCTACACCTTC. Amino acid sequence: CASSLPGVYGYTF.

CDR3 nucleotide sequence: TGTGCCAGCAGCTTAGATGGGACAGTCTATGGCTACACCTTC. It yields the protein CASSLDGTVYGYTF. The chain uses TRBV7-9 and TRBJ1-2; 7 positions match TRBD1. Trimming took 1 base from V and 4 from J; bases not matched to a gene: 3. This CDR3 spans 14 amino acids. The germline gives CDR1 SEHNR, CDR2 FQNEAQ (reference sequence). Looking up the rest from reference TRBV7-9 and TRBJ1-2 gives the full variable domain: DTGVSQNPRHKITKRGQNVTFRCDPISEHNRLYWYRQTLGQGPEFLTYFQNEAQLEKSRLLSDRFSAERPKGSFSTLEIQRTEQGDSAMYLCASSLDGTVYGYTFGSGTRLTVV.

The chain employs TRBV6-4 and TRBJ2-1; 10 bases fit TRBD2. Germline CDR1 MRHNA, CDR2 SNTAGT. CDR3 length: 14 residues. V dropped 0 bases and J dropped 16; count of bases not matched to a gene: 9. CDR3 nucleotide sequence: TGTGCCAGCAGTGACTCTTTAAGCGGGAGGGCTCAATTCTTC. Translating gives CASSDSLSGRAQFF.

The CDR3 region has the DNA TGCGCCAGCGGGGGACTAGCGGGAGACGGAACCGGGGAGCTGTTTTTT. It translates to CASGGLAGDGTGELFF. This chain uses TRBV10-2 with TRBJ2-2; 14 nucleotides line up with TRBD2. With V trimmed by 8 bases and J by 5 bases, 7 bases remained unmatched. The length of the CDR3 is 16 residues. The germline gives CDR1 WSHSY, CDR2 SAAADI.

This chain joins TRBV7-3 and TRBJ1-1; TRBD1 agrees at 8 bases. This CDR3 comprises 19 residues. The junction had 18 bases not matched to a gene; V was cut back by 1 base and J by 5 bases. Germline-derived CDR1 and CDR2 are SGHTA and FQGTGA. The CDR3, as DNA: TGTGCCAGCAGCTTAATCGGACCTGGCACAGGGGGTATCGGAACTGAAGCTTTCTTT. The encoded protein is CASSLIGPGTGGIGTEAFF.

This clone has only a few counts. CDR3 region: CASTAAGQLYEQYF. The CDR3 bases are TGTGCCAGCACCGCGGCAGGACAGCTCTACGAGCAGTACTTC. This chain connects TRBV6-5 to TRBJ2-7; a possible D gene is TRBD1 (6 bases). The CDR3 has 14 amino acids. V was clipped by 7 bases and J by 3 bases, with 16 bases between them. Looked up from germline, CDR1 is MNHEY and CDR2 is SVGAGI.

This rearrangement joins TRBV13 to TRBJ1-2, with 8 bases identical to TRBD1. The CDR3 is made up of 13 amino acids. J was trimmed by 4 bases and V by 5 bases; bases with no gene match: 3. Germline assignment: CDR1 PRHDT and CDR2 FYEKMQ (reference sequence). This CDR3 reads CASSRQGIYGYTF. As DNA, the CDR3 is TGTGCCAGCAGCCGACAGGGGATCTATGGCTACACCTTC.

The chain couples TRBV7-9 to TRBJ2-7, with 16 bases fitting TRBD2. V was clipped by 4 bases and J by 2 bases; unmatched bases: 11. This CDR3 has 19 residues. CDR1 is SEHNR, CDR2 FQNEAQ, per germline (reference sequence). The DNA of the CDR3 is TGTGCCAGCAGCTCCAGAGACTCCGGGACTAGCGGGAGGGCCTACGAGCAGTACTTC. It codes for CASSSRDSGTSGRAYEQYF.

The chain joins TRBV12-5 to TRBJ2-2; 12 nucleotides line up with TRBD2. Germline assignment: CDR1 LGHNT and CDR2 FRNRAP. This CDR3 region has 17 residues. Trimming cost V 6 bases and J 2 bases; bases outside gene matches: 7. For the CDR3, the DNA is TGTGCTAGTGGCCTCGGGACTAGCGGGCGAAACACCGGGGAGCTGTTTTTT. As protein: CASGLGTSGRNTGELFF.

The table lists this clone with a few counts. The rearrangement joins TRBV11-2 to TRBJ2-3; TRBD1 is a possible D gene (6 bases). Germline V gene lookup returns CDR1 SGHAT and CDR2 FQNNGV. This CDR3 is built from 15 residues. V was shortened by 1 base and J by 4 bases, with 12 bases between the two germline ends. The CDR3 DNA is TGTGCCAGCAGCTTAGGGCAGGGGTCGGCAGATACGCAGTATTTT. Its protein is CASSLGQGSADTQYF.

The CDR3 sequence: CASSPQAGTEAFF. CDR3 coding DNA: TGTGCCAGCTCACCGCAGGCCGGTACTGAAGCTTTCTTT. This rearrangement joins TRBV18 to TRBJ1-1, with no clear D. This CDR3 has 13 residues. Per germline, CDR1 KGHSH and CDR2 LQKENI. Trimming removed 3 bases from V and 5 bases from J, with 10 bases in between.

The chain recombines TRBV19 with TRBJ1-6; D call uncertain. Deletions cut 5 bases from V and 7 bases from J, with 18 bases between. Germline V lookup: CDR1 LNHDA, CDR2 SQIVND (reference sequence). This CDR3 is built from 16 residues. The CDR3 sequence is CASSFSHLQMNSPLHF. Here the CDR3 DNA reads TGTGCCAGTAGTTTTTCGCACCTCCAGATGAATTCACCCCTCCACTTT.

This chain connects TRBV28 to TRBJ1-6; D unclear. V was cut by 5 bases and J by 10 bases, with 12 bases left in between. CDR1 is MDHEN and CDR2 is SYDVKM in the germline V gene. The CDR3 runs to 13 residues. CDR3 in DNA: TGTGCCAGCAGTAAGGCTAGACCATCACCCCTCCACTTT. This codes for CASSKARPSPLHF.

This rearrangement joins TRBV6-6 to TRBJ2-1, with D uncertain. Germline CDR1 MNHNY, CDR2 SVGAGI (reference sequence). Deletions cut 2 bases from V and 5 bases from J, with 7 bases between. The CDR3 is 13 amino acids. CDR3 bases: TGTGCCAGCAGTTACCTCTCTAACAATGAGCAGTTCTTC. Translation: CASSYLSNNEQFF.

The chain couples TRBV5-4 to TRBJ2-5; the match to TRBD2 covers 9 bases. With V trimmed by 1 base and J by 4 bases, 5 bases remained unmatched. CDR3 size: 15 residues. Germline CDR1 reads SGHNT; CDR2 reads YYREEE (reference sequence). The CDR3 bases are TGTGCCAGCAGCTTGAAGGGACTAGCTGGAGAGACCCAGTACTTC. This sequence encodes CASSLKGLAGETQYF. The full variable domain, completed using reference TRBV5-4 and TRBJ2-5, is ETGVTQSPTHLIKTRGQQVTLRCSSQSGHNTVSWYQQALGQGPQFIFQYYREEENGRGNFPPRFSGLQFPNYSSELNVNALELDDSALYLCASSLKGLAGETQYFGPGTRLLVL.

The chain employs TRBV18 and TRBJ2-1; TRBD1 is a possible D gene (6 bases). Trimming removed 5 bases from V and 4 bases from J, with 12 bases in between. The germline gives CDR1 KGHSH, CDR2 LQKENI. CDR3 length: 14 residues. In DNA form, the CDR3 reads TGTGCCAGCTCAGCCCAAACAGGGTACAATGAGCAGTTCTTC. This sequence encodes CASSAQTGYNEQFF. Based on the CDR3 plus reference TRBV18 and TRBJ2-1, the full variable domain is NAGVMQNPRHLVRRRGQEARLRCSPMKGHSHVYWYRQLPEEGLKFMVYLQKENIIDESGMPKERFSAEFPKEGPSILRIQQVVRGDSAAYFCASSAQTGYNEQFFGPGTRLTVL.

The genes are TRBV28 and TRBJ2-5, with D tentatively TRBD1 (5 bases). The CDR3 is 13 residues long. The V end lost 2 bases, the J end lost 5 bases, and 9 bases lay between the germline ends. Germline assignment: CDR1 MDHEN and CDR2 SYDVKM. The CDR3 reads CASSLVQVETQYF. As DNA, the CDR3 is TGTGCCAGCAGTTTAGTACAGGTGGAGACCCAGTACTTC.

V usage is TRBV19 and J usage is TRBJ2-1, with D possibly being TRBD1 (6 bases). The V end was cut by 5 bases, the J end by 0 bases, with 8 bases between. The CDR3 contains 14 residues. CDR1 is LNHDA and CDR2 is SQIVND in the germline V gene (reference sequence). CDR3 bases: TGTGCCAGTAGTCAGGGGAGCTCCTACAATGAGCAGTTCTTC. As protein: CASSQGSSYNEQFF.

The rearrangement links TRBV3-1 (or the pseudogene TRBV3-2) to TRBJ1-2; D unresolved. The CDR3 has 17 residues. V lost 0 bases to trimming and J lost 1 base, with 15 bases between them. Germline CDR1 LGHDT, CDR2 YNNKEL (reference sequence). The chain's CDR3 is CASSQERSYVGNYGYTF. For the CDR3, the DNA is TGTGCCAGCAGCCAAGAAAGATCTTATGTCGGTAACTATGGCTACACCTTC.

The chain has TRBV19 and TRBJ2-2; 8 positions agree with TRBD1. The V and J ends lost 4 bases and 8 bases, in that order; junction bases with no gene match: 9. The CDR3 is 15 amino acids. CDR1 is LNHDA and CDR2 is SQIVND in the germline V gene (reference sequence). The CDR3 region has the DNA TGTGCCAGTAGTACCCAACGGACAGGGCCAGGGGAGCTGTTTTTT. Its translation is CASSTQRTGPGELFF.

The rearrangement joins TRBV7-2 to TRBJ2-1, with TRBD2 as a possible D gene (6 bases). The V and J ends lost 5 bases and 9 bases respectively, with 26 bases between them. CDR1 SGHTA and CDR2 FQGNSA come from the germline V gene. CDR3 size: 17 residues. As DNA, the CDR3 is TGTGCCAGCAGCCCTAGGGTCGGTGGGGGGTACACGGGTGAGCAGTTCTTC. It is translated as CASSPRVGGGYTGEQFF.

The chain uses TRBV12-3 or TRBV12-4 and TRBJ1-2, with D unresolved. The CDR3 extends over 13 amino acids. V shed 3 bases and J shed 2 bases, with 7 bases lying between them. CDR3 residues: CASSFGLNYGYTF. The CDR3 DNA follows: TGTGCCAGCAGTTTCGGGTTGAACTATGGCTACACCTTC.